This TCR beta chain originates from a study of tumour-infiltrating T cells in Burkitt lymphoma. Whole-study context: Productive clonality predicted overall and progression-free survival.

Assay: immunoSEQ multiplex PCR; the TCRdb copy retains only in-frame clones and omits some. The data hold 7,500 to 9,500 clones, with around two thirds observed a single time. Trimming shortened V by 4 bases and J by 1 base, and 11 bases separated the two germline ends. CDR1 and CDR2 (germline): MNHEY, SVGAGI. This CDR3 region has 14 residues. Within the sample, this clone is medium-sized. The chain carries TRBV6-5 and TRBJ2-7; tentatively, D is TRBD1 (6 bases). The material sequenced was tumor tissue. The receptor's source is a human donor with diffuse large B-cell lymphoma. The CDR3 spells CASSLTTGSYEQYF. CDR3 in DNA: TGTGCCAGCAGTTTAACGACAGGATCCTACGAGCAGTACTTC.